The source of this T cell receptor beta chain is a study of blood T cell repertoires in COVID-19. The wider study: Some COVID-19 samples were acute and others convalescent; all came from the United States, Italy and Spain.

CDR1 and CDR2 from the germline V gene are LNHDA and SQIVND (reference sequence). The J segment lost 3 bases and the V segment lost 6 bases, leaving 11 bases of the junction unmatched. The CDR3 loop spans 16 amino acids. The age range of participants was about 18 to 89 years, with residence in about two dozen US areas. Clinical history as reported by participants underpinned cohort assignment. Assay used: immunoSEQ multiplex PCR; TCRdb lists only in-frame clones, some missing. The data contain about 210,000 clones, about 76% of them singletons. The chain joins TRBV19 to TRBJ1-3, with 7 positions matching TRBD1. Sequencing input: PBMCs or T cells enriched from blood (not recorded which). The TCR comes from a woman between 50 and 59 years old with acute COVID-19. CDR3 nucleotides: TGTGCCAGTAGCCCACCCCGGGACAGATTTGGAAACACCATATATTTT. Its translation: CASSPPRDRFGNTIYF. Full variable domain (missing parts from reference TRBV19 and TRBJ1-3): DGGITQSPKYLFRKEGQNVTLSCEQNLNHDAMYWYRQDPGQGLRLIYYSQIVNDFQKGDIAEGYSVSREKKESFPLTVTSAQKNPTAFYLCASSPPRDRFGNTIYFGEGSWLTVV.